The 5 T cell receptor beta chains below all came from one sample that was sequenced in a study of T-cell reconstitution after alpha-beta-depleted transplantation in children. For TCRbeta, the library was prepared with unique molecular identifiers. TCRdb reanalysed the PCR reads using MiXCR and keeps one entry per CDR3 protein. The sample holds 200,000 to 250,000 distinct CDR3 sequences; under 9.5% are singletons and the top ten take roughly 6.2%. The sequenced sample was PBMCs from the stem cell graft donor, obtained from the stem cell graft. The receptors stem from a human donor who donated a stem cell graft to a child with acute lymphoblastic leukemia.

This chain links TRBV7-2 with TRBJ2-3, with 11 nucleotides matching TRBD2. The germline V gene has CDR1 SGHTA and CDR2 FQGNSA. This CDR3 spans 16 amino acids. Trimming cost V 5 bases and J 4 bases; bases outside gene matches: 8. Here the CDR3 reads CASSLPSGGNPDTQYF. CDR3 DNA sequence: TGTGCCAGCAGCCTCCCTAGCGGGGGGAATCCAGATACGCAGTATTTT.

This clonotype was detected only a few times. The chain employs TRBV5-1 and TRBJ2-5; 8 bases map to TRBD2. The V gene's germline CDR1 is SGHRS and CDR2 YFSETQ. The CDR3 sequence is 14 residues long. The ends lost 5 bases at V and 2 bases at J; junction bases unmatched: 5. CDR3 sequence: CASRRASGQETQYF. CDR3 in DNA: TGCGCCAGCAGAAGGGCTAGCGGGCAAGAGACCCAGTACTTC.

This clonotype was recorded many times. The chain employs TRBV5-1 and TRBJ1-1, with TRBD1 as a possible D gene (5 bases). Per the germline V gene, CDR1 is SGHRS and CDR2 is YFSETQ. V lost 4 bases and J lost 0, with 13 bases in between. This CDR3 is 15 amino acids long. Here the CDR3 reads CASSVNDRLNTEAFF. For the CDR3, the DNA is TGCGCCAGCAGCGTAAATGACAGACTGAACACTGAAGCTTTCTTT.

In this sample, this clonotype turned up a few times. The chain joins TRBV10-3 to TRBJ1-1; the D is unclear. The CDR3 loop spans 14 amino acids. With 10 bases removed from V and 8 bases from J, the gap between germline ends came to 23 bases. The germline gives CDR1 ENHRY, CDR2 SYGVKD. For the CDR3, the DNA is TGTGCCACCACTCCTGACGCAATGATCCCGGAAGCTTTCTTT. Translation gives CATTPDAMIPEAFF.

At least ten counts were recorded for this clonotype. The CDR3 DNA reads as TGTGCCAGCTCACCCACAGGAGTGGGGGAGCAGTACTTC. Translation: CASSPTGVGEQYF. This chain connects TRBV18 to TRBJ2-7; tentative D call: TRBD1 (5 bases). Per the germline V gene, CDR1 is KGHSH and CDR2 is LQKENI. Between the trimmed V and J ends, which lost 3 bases and 7 bases, there was a span of 13 bases. The CDR3 has 13 amino acids.